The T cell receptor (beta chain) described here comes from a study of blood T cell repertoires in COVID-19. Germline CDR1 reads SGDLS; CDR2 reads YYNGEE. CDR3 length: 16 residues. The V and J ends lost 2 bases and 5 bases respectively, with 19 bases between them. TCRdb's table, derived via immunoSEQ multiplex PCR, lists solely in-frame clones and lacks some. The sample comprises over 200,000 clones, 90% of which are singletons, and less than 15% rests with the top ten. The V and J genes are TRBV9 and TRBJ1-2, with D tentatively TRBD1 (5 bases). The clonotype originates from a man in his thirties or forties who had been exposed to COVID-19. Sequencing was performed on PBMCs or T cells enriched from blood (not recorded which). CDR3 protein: CASSVPPPGREYGYTF. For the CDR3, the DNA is TGTGCCAGCAGCGTTCCCCCGCCAGGGAGGGAGTATGGCTACACCTTC.